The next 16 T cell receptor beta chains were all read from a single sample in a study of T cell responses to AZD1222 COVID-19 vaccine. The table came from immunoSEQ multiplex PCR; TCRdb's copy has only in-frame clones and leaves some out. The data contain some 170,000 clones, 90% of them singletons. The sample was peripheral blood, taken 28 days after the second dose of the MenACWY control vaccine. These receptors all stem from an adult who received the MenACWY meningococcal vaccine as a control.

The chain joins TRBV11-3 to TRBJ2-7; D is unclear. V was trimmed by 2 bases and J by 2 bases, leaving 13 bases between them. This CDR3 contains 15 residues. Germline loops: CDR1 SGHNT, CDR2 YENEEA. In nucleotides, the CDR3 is TGTGCCAGCAGCTTACAGCTAGAAGGAGCCTACGAGCAGTACTTC. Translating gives CASSLQLEGAYEQYF.

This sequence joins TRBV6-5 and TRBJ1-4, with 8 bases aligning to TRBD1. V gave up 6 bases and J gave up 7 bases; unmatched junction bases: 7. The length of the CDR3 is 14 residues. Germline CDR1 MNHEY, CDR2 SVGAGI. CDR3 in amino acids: CASSHDRGVEKLFF. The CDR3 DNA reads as TGTGCCAGCAGCCACGACAGGGGTGTTGAAAAACTGTTTTTT.

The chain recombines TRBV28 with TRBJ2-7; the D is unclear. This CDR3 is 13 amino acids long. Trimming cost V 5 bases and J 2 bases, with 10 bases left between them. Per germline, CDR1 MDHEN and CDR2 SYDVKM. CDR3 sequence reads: CASSAGPTYEQYF. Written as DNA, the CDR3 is TGTGCCAGCAGTGCAGGCCCCACCTACGAGCAGTACTTC.

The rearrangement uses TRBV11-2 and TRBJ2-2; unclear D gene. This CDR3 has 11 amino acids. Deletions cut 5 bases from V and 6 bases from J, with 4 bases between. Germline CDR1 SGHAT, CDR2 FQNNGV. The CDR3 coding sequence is TGTGCCAGCAGCCCCCCCGGGGAGCTGTTTTTT. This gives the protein CASSPPGELFF. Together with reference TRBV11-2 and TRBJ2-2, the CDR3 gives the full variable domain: EAGVAQSPRYKIIEKRQSVAFWCNPISGHATLYWYQQILGQGPKLLIQFQNNGVVDDSQLPKDRFSAERLKGVDSTLKIQPAKLEDSAVYLCASSPPGELFFGEGSRLTVL.

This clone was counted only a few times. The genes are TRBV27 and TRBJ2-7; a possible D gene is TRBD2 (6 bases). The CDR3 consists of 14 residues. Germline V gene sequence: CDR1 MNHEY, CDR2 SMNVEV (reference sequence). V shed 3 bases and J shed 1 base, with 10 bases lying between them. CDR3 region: CASSLSGESYEQYF. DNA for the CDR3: TGTGCCAGCAGTTTGTCGGGGGAATCCTACGAGCAGTACTTC.

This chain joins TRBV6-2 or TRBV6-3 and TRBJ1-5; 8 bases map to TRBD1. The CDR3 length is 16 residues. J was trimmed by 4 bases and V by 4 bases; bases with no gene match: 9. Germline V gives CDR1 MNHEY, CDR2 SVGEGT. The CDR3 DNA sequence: TGTGCCAGCAGTTCGACTCAGGGGGCTTCGAATCAGCCCCAGCATTTT. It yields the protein CASSSTQGASNQPQHF.

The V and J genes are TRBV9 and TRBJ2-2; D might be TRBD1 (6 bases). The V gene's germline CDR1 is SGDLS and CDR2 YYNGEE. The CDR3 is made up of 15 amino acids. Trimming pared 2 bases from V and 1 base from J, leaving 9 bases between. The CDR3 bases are TGTGCCAGCAGCGTTCAGGGGTGGAACACCGGGGAGCTGTTTTTT. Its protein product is CASSVQGWNTGELFF.

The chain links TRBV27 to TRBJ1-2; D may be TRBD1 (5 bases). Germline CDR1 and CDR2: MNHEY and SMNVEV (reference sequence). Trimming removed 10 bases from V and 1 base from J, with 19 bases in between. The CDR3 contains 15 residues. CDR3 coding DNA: TGTGCCACCGGTAGTTTCGGGGCGGGTAACTATGGCTACACCTTC. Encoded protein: CATGSFGAGNYGYTF.

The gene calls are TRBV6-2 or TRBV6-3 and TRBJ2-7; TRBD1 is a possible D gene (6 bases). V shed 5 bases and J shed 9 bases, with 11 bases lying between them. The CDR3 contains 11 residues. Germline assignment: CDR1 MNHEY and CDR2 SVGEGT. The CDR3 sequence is CASSLGAGQYF. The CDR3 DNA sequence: TGTGCCAGCAGTCTGGGGGCAGGGCAGTACTTC.

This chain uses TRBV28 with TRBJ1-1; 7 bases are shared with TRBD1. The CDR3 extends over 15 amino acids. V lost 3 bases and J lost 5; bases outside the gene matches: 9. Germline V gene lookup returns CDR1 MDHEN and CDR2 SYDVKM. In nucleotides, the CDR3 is TGTGCCAGCAGTTTGGAATTCAGGGGGGGTACTGAAGCTTTCTTT. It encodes CASSLEFRGGTEAFF. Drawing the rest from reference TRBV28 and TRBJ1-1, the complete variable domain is DVKVTQSSRYLVKRTGEKVFLECVQDMDHENMFWYRQDPGLGLRLIYFSYDVKMKEKGDIPEGYSVSREKKERFSLILESASTNQTSMYLCASSLEFRGGTEAFFGQGTRLTVV.

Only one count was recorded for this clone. CDR3: CASSQRASGSVDTQYF. The CDR3 DNA sequence: TGTGCCAGCAGCCAGAGGGCTAGCGGGAGTGTCGATACGCAGTATTTT. The chain has TRBV3-1 (or the pseudogene TRBV3-2) and TRBJ2-3; 10 bases map to TRBD2. Germline V CDR1 and CDR2: LGHDT, YNNKEL (reference sequence). The CDR3 covers 16 residues. Trimming removed 3 bases from V and 6 bases from J; junction bases left unmatched: 9.

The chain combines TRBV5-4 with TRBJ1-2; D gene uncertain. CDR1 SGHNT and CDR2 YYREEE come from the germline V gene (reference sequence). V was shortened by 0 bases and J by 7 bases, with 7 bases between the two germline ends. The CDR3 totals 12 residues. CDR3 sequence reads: CASSLGSSGYTF. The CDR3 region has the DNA TGTGCCAGCAGCTTGGGGTCTAGTGGCTACACCTTC.

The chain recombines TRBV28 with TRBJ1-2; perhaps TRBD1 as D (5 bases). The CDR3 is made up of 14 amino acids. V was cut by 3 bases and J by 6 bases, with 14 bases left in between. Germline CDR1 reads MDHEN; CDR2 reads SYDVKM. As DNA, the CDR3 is TGTGCCAGCAGTTTTGGGAACCGGGGGGATGGCTACACCTTC. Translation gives CASSFGNRGDGYTF.

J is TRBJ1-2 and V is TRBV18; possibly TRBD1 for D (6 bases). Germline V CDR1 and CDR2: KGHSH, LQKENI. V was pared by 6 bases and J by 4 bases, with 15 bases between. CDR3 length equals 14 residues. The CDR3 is CASSQGRGGYGYTF. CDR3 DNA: TGTGCCAGCTCCCAGGGCAGGGGTGGCTATGGCTACACCTTC.

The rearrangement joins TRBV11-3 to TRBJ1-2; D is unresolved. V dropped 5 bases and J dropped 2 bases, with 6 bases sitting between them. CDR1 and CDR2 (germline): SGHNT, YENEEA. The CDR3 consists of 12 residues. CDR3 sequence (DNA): TGTGCCAGCAGCCACCCCAACTATGGCTACACCTTC. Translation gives CASSHPNYGYTF.

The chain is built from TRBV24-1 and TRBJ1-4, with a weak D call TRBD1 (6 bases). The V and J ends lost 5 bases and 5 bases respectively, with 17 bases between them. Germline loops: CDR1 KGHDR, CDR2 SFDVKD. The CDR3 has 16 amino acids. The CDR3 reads CATSATSGQRNEKLFF. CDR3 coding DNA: TGTGCCACCAGTGCCACCTCGGGACAAAGGAATGAAAAACTGTTTTTT.